This is a list of T cell receptor beta chains from one sample in a study of identical twins. TCRdb re-called the 5' RACE reads with MiXCR, one entry per CDR3 protein. The sample shows approximately 700,000 distinct CDR3 sequences, 18% of them seen only once. These same records also appear under a second study, on T cells expressing NK-cell markers.

The sequenced sample consisted of PBMCs. The origin of the receptors is a woman aged 18-29 years in good health. The CDR3 runs from the conserved cysteine through the conserved F or W. A D gene is named only where the DNA matches it firmly. Rows may omit the clone size; those that give it use once, few, many or a size class.

d_call: .; j_call: TRBJ1-1; v_call: TRBV10-2; clone_size: few; cdr3_nt: TGCGCCAGCAGGTCATGGGGGTTTGTGGACACTGAAGCTTTCTTT; cdr3_aa: CASRSWGFVDTEAFF
d_call: .; j_call: TRBJ2-7; v_call: TRBV15; clone_size: few; cdr3_nt: TGTGCCACCAGCATATCCCCACTAGGAGAGGGTGGCGAGCAGTACTTC; cdr3_aa: CATSISPLGEGGEQYF
d_call: .; j_call: TRBJ2-7; v_call: TRBV29-1; clone_size: few; cdr3_nt: TGCAGCGTTGAAAACGCGGGACTGGGGGAGCAGTACTTC; cdr3_aa: CSVENAGLGEQYF
d_call: TRBD2; j_call: TRBJ2-7; v_call: TRBV29-1; clone_size: .; cdr3_nt: TGCAGCGGAATTAGCGGGGGGGCGTCCTACGAGCAGTACTTC; cdr3_aa: CSGISGGASYEQYF
d_call: .; j_call: TRBJ2-1; v_call: TRBV12-3/TRBV12-4; clone_size: .; cdr3_nt: TGTGCCAGCAGTTCAGGTTTTTTTAACTACAATGAGCAGTTCTTC; cdr3_aa: CASSSGFFNYNEQFF
d_call: TRBD2; j_call: TRBJ2-2; v_call: TRBV5-1; clone_size: .; cdr3_nt: TGCGCCAGCAGCTTGGGACTAGCGGGACGTCTGGGGGAGCTGTTTTTT; cdr3_aa: CASSLGLAGRLGELFF
d_call: .; j_call: TRBJ2-1; v_call: TRBV5-1; clone_size: few; cdr3_nt: TGCGCCAGCAGCTTATCATTACAGGGAGGAACAATGAGGCAGTTCTTC; cdr3_aa: CASSLSLQGGTMRQFF
d_call: TRBD1; j_call: TRBJ2-1; v_call: TRBV12-3/TRBV12-4; clone_size: .; cdr3_nt: TGTGCCAGCATCAGGGGGAATGAGCAGTTCTTC; cdr3_aa: CASIRGNEQFF
d_call: .; j_call: TRBJ2-3; v_call: TRBV7-6; clone_size: few; cdr3_nt: TGTGCCAGCAGCCCTGGACCCCCAGATACGCAGTATTTT; cdr3_aa: CASSPGPPDTQYF
d_call: TRBD1; j_call: TRBJ2-5; v_call: TRBV20-1; clone_size: few; cdr3_nt: TGCAGTGCTAAGGACAGGGCAAGTGGAGAGACCCAGTACTTC; cdr3_aa: CSAKDRASGETQYF
d_call: TRBD2; j_call: TRBJ2-1; v_call: TRBV7-2; clone_size: few; cdr3_nt: TGTGCCAGCAGCTTAGCGCCTTCCCGGACTAGCGGGAATGAGCAGTTCTTC; cdr3_aa: CASSLAPSRTSGNEQFF
d_call: .; j_call: TRBJ2-2; v_call: TRBV6-6; clone_size: few; cdr3_nt: TGTGCCAGCAGGTCGGGGAACACCGGGGAGCTGTTTTTT; cdr3_aa: CASRSGNTGELFF
d_call: .; j_call: TRBJ1-1; v_call: TRBV9; clone_size: once; cdr3_nt: TGTGCCAGCAGCGTGGGGGGGGCCACTGAAGCTTTCTTT; cdr3_aa: CASSVGGATEAFF
d_call: TRBD1; j_call: TRBJ1-1; v_call: TRBV5-1; clone_size: few; cdr3_nt: TGCGCCAGCAGCCCATCCCTGCCAGGGGGCACTGAAGCTTTCTTT; cdr3_aa: CASSPSLPGGTEAFF
d_call: .; j_call: TRBJ2-1; v_call: TRBV10-3; clone_size: .; cdr3_nt: TGTGCCATCAGTGGGACAGCAAGAATCAATGAGCAGTTCTTC; cdr3_aa: CAISGTARINEQFF